The rows below give T cell receptor beta chains drawn from one sample of a study of shared clonotypes between healthy human individuals. Generated by immunoSEQ multiplex PCR, the TCRdb table keeps only in-frame clones and is missing some. The sample lists millions of clones, over 85% occurring once. The sample was naive CD8+ T cells sorted from blood. These TCRs come from a man aged 18 to 30 in good health. The CDR3 runs from the conserved cysteine through the conserved F or W. D genes are given only for firm matches. Clone size is not always given. Where it is, it says once, few, many or a class for expanded clones.

J gene	V gene	clone size	D gene	CDR3 protein	CDR3 DNA
TRBJ1-3	TRBV4-1	-	TRBD1	CASSPGQGPSPAGNTIYF	TGCGCCAGCAGCCCCGGACAGGGCCCTTCACCTGCTGGAAACACCATATATTTT
TRBJ2-1	TRBV5-1	-	TRBD1	CASSFTGGASVYNEQFF	TGCGCCAGCAGCTTCACAGGGGGCGCGTCGGTATACAATGAGCAGTTCTTC
TRBJ2-7	TRBV6-6	-	-	CASSYSVGSYEQYF	TGTGCCAGCAGTTACTCTGTTGGCTCCTACGAGCAGTACTTC
TRBJ2-3	TRBV5-1	-	-	CASSLFSGTSTDTQYF	TGCGCCAGCAGCTTATTTAGCGGAACTAGCACAGATACGCAGTATTTT
TRBJ2-1	TRBV7-7	-	-	CASSLGSDLSYNEQFF	TGTGCTAGCAGCTTAGGTTCGGACCTCTCCTACAATGAGCAGTTCTTC
TRBJ1-2	TRBV30	-	TRBD1	CAWTLGTGVRTF	TGTGCCTGGACCCTTGGGACAGGAGTTCGAACCTTC
TRBJ2-3	TRBV10-3	-	-	CAISGEENTQYF	TGTGCCATCAGTGGGGAGGAGAATACGCAGTATTTT
TRBJ2-7	TRBV7-9	-	-	CASSFEVVSSYEQYF	TGTGCCAGCAGCTTTGAGGTGGTTAGCTCCTACGAGCAGTACTTC
TRBJ2-3	TRBV9	-	-	CASSVVSLGQGTQYF	TGTGCCAGCAGCGTAGTATCCTTGGGGCAAGGGACGCAGTATTTT
TRBJ2-7	TRBV28	-	-	CASSHSRGYEQYF	TGTGCCAGCAGCCACTCTCGGGGCTACGAGCAGTACTTC
TRBJ1-6	TRBV5-1	once	-	CASSLEAVGGYNSPLHF	TGCGCCAGCAGCTTGGAGGCGGTAGGGGGATATAATTCACCCCTCCACTTT
TRBJ2-3	TRBV7-9	-	TRBD1	CASRPGTGDNTDTQYF	TGTGCCAGCAGACCCGGGACAGGGGACAACACAGATACGCAGTATTTT
TRBJ1-2	TRBV7-9	-	-	CASSLLDRGYTF	TGTGCCAGCAGCCTTCTAGACAGGGGCTACACCTTC
TRBJ2-7	TRBV28	-	TRBD2	CASSFHGTKDYEQYF	TGTGCCAGCAGTTTTCACGGGACTAAAGACTACGAGCAGTACTTC
TRBJ2-1	TRBV6-1	-	-	CASSHVSYNEQFF	TGTGCCAGCAGCCATGTCTCCTACAATGAGCAGTTCTTC
TRBJ2-5	TRBV13	-	TRBD1	CASSLSGTAETQYF	TGTGCCAGCAGCTTGTCCGGGACAGCAGAGACCCAGTACTTC